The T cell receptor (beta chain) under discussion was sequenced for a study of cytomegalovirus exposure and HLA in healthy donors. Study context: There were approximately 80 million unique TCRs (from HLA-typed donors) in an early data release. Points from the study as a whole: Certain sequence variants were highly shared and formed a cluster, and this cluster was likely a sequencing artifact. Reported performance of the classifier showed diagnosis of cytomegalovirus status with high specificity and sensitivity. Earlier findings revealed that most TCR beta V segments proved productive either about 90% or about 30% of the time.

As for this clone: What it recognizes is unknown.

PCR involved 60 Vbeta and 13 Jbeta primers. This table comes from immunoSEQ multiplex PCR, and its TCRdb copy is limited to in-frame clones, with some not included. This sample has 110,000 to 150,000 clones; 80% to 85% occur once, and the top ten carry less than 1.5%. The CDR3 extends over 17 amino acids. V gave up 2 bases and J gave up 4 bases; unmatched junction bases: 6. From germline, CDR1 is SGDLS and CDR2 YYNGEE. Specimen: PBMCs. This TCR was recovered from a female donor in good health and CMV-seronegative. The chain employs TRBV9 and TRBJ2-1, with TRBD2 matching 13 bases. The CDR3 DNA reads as TGTGCCAGCAGCGTTGCACTAGCGGGAGGGGAGTACAATGAGCAGTTCTTC. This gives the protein CASSVALAGGEYNEQFF.